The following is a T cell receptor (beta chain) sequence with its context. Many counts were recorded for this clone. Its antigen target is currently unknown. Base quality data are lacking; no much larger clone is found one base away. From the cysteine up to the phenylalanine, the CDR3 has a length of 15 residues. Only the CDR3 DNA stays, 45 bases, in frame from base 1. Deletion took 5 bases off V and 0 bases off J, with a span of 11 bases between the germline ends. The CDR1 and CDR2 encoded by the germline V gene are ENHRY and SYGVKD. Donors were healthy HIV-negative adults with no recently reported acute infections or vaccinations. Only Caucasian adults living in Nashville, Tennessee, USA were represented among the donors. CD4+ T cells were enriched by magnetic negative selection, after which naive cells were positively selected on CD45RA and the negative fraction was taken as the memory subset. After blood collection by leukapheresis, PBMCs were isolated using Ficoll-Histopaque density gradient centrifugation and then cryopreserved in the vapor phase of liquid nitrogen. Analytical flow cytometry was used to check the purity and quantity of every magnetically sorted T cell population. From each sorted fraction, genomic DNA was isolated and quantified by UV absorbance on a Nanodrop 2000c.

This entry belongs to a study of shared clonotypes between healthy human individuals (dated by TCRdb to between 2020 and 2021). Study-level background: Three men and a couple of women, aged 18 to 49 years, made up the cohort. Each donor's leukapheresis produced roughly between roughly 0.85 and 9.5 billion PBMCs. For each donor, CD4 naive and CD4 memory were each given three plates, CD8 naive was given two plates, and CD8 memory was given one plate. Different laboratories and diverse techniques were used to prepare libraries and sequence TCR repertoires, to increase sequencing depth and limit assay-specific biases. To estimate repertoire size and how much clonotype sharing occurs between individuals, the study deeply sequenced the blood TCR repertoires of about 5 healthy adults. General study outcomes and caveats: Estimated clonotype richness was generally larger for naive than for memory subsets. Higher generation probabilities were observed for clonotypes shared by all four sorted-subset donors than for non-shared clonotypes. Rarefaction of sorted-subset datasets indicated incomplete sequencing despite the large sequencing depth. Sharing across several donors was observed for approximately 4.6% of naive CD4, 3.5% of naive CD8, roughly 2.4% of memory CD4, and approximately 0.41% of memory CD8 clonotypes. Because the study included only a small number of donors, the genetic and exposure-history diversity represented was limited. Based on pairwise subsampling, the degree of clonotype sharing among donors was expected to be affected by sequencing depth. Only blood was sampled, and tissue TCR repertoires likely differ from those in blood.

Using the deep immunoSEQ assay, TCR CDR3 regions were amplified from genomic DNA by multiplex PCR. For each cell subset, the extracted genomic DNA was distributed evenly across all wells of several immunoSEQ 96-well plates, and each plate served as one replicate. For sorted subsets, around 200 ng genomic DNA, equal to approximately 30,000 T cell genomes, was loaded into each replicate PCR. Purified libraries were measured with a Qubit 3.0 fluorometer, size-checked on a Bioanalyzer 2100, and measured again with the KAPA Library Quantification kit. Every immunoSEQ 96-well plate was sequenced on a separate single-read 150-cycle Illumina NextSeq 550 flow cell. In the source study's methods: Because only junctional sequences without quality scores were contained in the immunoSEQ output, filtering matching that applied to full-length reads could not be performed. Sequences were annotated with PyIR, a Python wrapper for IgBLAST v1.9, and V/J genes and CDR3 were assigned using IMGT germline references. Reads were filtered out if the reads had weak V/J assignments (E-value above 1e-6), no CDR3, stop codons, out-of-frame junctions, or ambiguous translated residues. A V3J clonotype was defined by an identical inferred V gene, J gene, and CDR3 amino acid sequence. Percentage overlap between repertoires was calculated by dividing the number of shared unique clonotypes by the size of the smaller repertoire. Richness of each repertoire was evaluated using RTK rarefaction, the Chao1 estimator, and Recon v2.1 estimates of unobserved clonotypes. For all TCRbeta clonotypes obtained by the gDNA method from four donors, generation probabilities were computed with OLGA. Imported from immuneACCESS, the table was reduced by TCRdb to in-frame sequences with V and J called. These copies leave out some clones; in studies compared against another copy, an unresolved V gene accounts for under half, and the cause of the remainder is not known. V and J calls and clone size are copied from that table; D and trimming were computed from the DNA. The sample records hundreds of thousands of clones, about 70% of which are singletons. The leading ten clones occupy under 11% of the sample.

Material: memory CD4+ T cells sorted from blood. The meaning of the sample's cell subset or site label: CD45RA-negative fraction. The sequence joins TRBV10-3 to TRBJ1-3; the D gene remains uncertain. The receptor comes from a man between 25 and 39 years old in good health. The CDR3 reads CAISLGQNSGNTIYF. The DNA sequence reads TGTGCCATCAGTCTGGGTCAGAACTCTGGAAACACCATATATTTT.